Listed below are T cell receptor beta chains from one sample, sequenced in a study of cytomegalovirus exposure and HLA in healthy donors. Profiling relied on immunoSEQ multiplex PCR, and the TCRdb table lists in-frame clones only, not all of them. The sample yields 100,000 to 150,000 clones, less than 85% seen once. The specimen was PBMCs. These receptors were taken from a man aged 25 to 45 in good health and CMV-seropositive. The CDR3 runs from the conserved cysteine through the conserved F or W. Fields, in order: D gene, V gene, J gene, clone size, CDR3 protein, CDR3 DNA. A D gene is named only where the DNA matches it firmly. Not every row has a clone size; where given, it reads once, few, many or a size class.

.,TRBV29-1,TRBJ2-1,.,CSVEETVSNEQFF,TGCAGCGTTGAGGAGACAGTGAGCAATGAGCAGTTCTTC
TRBD1,TRBV6-1,TRBJ2-7,.,CASSLRTGIDEQYF,TGTGCCAGCAGTCTACGGACAGGGATCGACGAGCAGTACTTC
TRBD1,TRBV5-8,TRBJ1-4,few,CASSVGQGVEKLFF,TGTGCCAGCAGCGTAGGACAGGGTGTGGAAAAACTGTTTTTT
TRBD2,TRBV7-3,TRBJ2-3,.,CASSIGTSGGGGTDTQYF,TGTGCCAGCAGCATCGGGACTAGCGGGGGCGGCGGCACAGATACGCAGTATTTT
TRBD1,TRBV7-9,TRBJ1-2,.,CSSSPGTGLHGYTF,TGTTCCAGCAGCCCCGGGACAGGGCTCCATGGCTACACCTTC
.,TRBV2,TRBJ2-7,once,CASRDSGTSLLEQYF,TGTGCCAGCAGGGATTCAGGAACTTCTTTGTTAGAGCAGTACTTC
TRBD1,TRBV2,TRBJ1-2,.,CATGQAFQGYTF,TGTGCCACGGGACAGGCTTTCCAGGGCTACACCTTC
TRBD1,TRBV13,TRBJ2-3,.,CASSSRDRGADTQYF,TGTGCCAGCAGCTCCCGGGACAGGGGAGCAGATACGCAGTATTTT
.,TRBV5-5,TRBJ1-1,.,CASDMRTGNEAFF,TGTGCCAGCGACATGAGGACCGGGAATGAAGCTTTCTTT
.,TRBV5-1,TRBJ2-5,.,CASSLAAGVQETQYF,TGCGCCAGCAGCTTGGCCGCAGGGGTGCAGGAGACCCAGTACTTC
.,TRBV5-1,TRBJ2-1,few,CASSNMRGSNEQFF,TGCGCCAGCAGCAATATGCGGGGCTCCAATGAGCAGTTCTTC
TRBD1,TRBV5-1,TRBJ1-2,.,CASSYWTGSGGYTF,TGCGCCAGCAGCTACTGGACAGGGTCAGGAGGCTACACCTTC
TRBD1,TRBV6-1,TRBJ2-6,.,CASSEVRGLFSSGANVLTF,TGTGCCAGCAGTGAAGTGAGGGGGCTCTTCTCCTCTGGGGCCAACGTCCTGACTTTC
.,TRBV9,TRBJ2-5,.,CASSPWTGAGRGRETQYF,TGTGCCAGCAGCCCGTGGACGGGGGCGGGGAGGGGTAGGGAGACCCAGTACTTC
.,TRBV5-1,TRBJ1-2,once,CASSARTANYGYTF,TGCGCCAGCAGCGCGAGGACAGCGAACTATGGCTACACCTTC
TRBD1,TRBV6-1,TRBJ2-7,few,CASTEGQGDVGEQYF,TGTGCCAGCACCGAAGGGCAGGGGGATGTAGGCGAGCAGTACTTC
TRBD1,TRBV5-1,TRBJ2-4,.,CASSWTGGAAKNIQYF,TGCGCCAGCAGCTGGACAGGGGGCGCGGCCAAAAACATTCAGTACTTC
.,TRBV5-1,TRBJ2-3,.,CASSLGLTDTQYF,TGCGCCAGCAGCTTGGGCCTAACAGATACGCAGTATTTT
.,TRBV11-2,TRBJ1-2,.,CASSPLRTPLYGYTF,TGTGCCAGCAGCCCACTCCGGACACCTCTCTATGGCTACACCTTC
TRBD2,TRBV11-3,TRBJ2-5,.,CASSPHAGGPRETQYF,TGTGCCAGCAGCCCCCACGCGGGGGGGCCGCGGGAGACCCAGTACTTC
TRBD1,TRBV19,TRBJ2-1,.,CASSRGGWNEQFF,TGTGCCAGTAGTAGAGGGGGCTGGAATGAGCAGTTCTTC
.,TRBV6-5,TRBJ2-1,.,CASSYSIRNEQFF,TGTGCCAGCAGTTACTCAATTCGCAATGAGCAGTTCTTC
TRBD1,TRBV25-1,TRBJ1-5,.,CASSAAGTGSQHF,TGTGCCAGCAGTGCCGCCGGGACAGGGTCACAGCATTTT
.,TRBV2,TRBJ2-5,.,CATRLYRDQETQYF,TGTGCCACTAGACTATACAGGGACCAAGAGACCCAGTACTTC
TRBD1,TRBV5-1,TRBJ1-5,.,CASSLGGRGNQPQHF,TGCGCCAGCAGCTTGGGGGGCAGGGGGAACCAGCCCCAGCATTTT
.,TRBV10-2,TRBJ1-1,.,CASGQQEDTEAFF,TGCGCCAGCGGTCAACAGGAAGACACTGAAGCTTTCTTT